This T cell receptor beta chain originates from a study of blood T cell repertoires in COVID-19. In the study overall: Donors in the United States, Italy and Spain gave samples during acute or convalescent COVID-19. T cells, B-cell-depleted T cells, or PBMCs supplied cDNA or gDNA.

This clone came up once. This CDR3 region has 14 residues. Germline V gene data show CDR1 as ENHRY and CDR2 as SYGVKD. V lost 5 bases, J lost 2 bases, and 9 bases lay in between. Profiled with immunoSEQ multiplex PCR; TCRdb holds only in-frame clones, not every one. The sample shows some 80,000 clones, about nine tenths of them seen only once. The clonotype comes from a woman aged 50 to 60 with active or convalescent COVID-19. Sequencing input: peripheral blood. The V gene is TRBV10-3, the J gene TRBJ2-2; no reliable D call. The CDR3 DNA sequence: TGTGCCATCAGTCCGGGTCCTAACACCGGGGAGCTGTTTTTT. Its translation is CAISPGPNTGELFF.